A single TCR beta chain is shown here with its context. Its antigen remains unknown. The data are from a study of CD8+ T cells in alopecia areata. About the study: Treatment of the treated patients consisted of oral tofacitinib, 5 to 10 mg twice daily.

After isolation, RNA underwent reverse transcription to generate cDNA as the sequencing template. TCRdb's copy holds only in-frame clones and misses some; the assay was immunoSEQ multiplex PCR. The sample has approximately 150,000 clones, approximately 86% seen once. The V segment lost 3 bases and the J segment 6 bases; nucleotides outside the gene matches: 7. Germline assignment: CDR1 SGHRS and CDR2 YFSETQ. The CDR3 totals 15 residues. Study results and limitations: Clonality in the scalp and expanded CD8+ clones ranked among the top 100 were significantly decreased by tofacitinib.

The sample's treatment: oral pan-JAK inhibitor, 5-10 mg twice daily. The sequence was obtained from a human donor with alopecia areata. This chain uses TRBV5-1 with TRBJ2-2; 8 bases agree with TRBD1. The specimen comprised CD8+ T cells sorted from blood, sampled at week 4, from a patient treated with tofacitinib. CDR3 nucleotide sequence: TGCGCCAGCAGCTACGGACAGGGAGGTGCCGGGGAGCTGTTTTTT. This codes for CASSYGQGGAGELFF.